The next 11 T cell receptor beta chains were all read from a single sample in a study of blood T cell repertoires in COVID-19. TCRdb's copy holds only in-frame clones and misses some; the assay was immunoSEQ multiplex PCR. This table has some 180,000 clones, 75% to 95% appearing once. The source material was peripheral blood. These receptors were obtained from a man aged 50 to 60 with acute or convalescent COVID-19.

This clone was observed a single time. The chain employs TRBV4-1 and TRBJ2-7; D is uncertain. The V end lost 3 bases, the J end lost 0 bases, and 15 bases lay between the germline ends. The CDR3 runs to 16 residues. Germline lookup yields CDR1 MGHRA and CDR2 YSYEKL. CDR3 bases: TGCGCCAGCAGCCACAGCTCGGGTGGTCGCTCCTACGAGCAGTACTTC. Translation gives CASSHSSGGRSYEQYF.

The V and J genes are TRBV16 and TRBJ1-4; D is possibly TRBD1 (6 bases). CDR1 KGHSY and CDR2 FQNENV come from the germline V gene. The V and J ends lost 3 bases and 7 bases respectively, with 18 bases between them. This CDR3 is 16 amino acids long. CDR3 nucleotide sequence: TGTGCCAGCAGCCATCCCTACGACAGGTTGGGTGAAAAACTGTTTTTT. Protein: CASSHPYDRLGEKLFF.

The gene calls are TRBV11-2 and TRBJ2-1; the match to TRBD1 covers 7 bases. Looked up from germline, CDR1 is SGHAT and CDR2 is FQNNGV. This CDR3 has 15 amino acids. J gave up 0 bases and V 5 bases, and 4 bases lay outside the gene matches. In DNA, the CDR3 is TGTGCCAGCAGCCGAGGGGGCGTCTCCTACAATGAGCAGTTCTTC. This encodes CASSRGGVSYNEQFF.

This clone was detected a few times. In DNA, the CDR3 is TGTGCCAGCAGTGAAGCGCTTGAGGGCCTGGACTATGGCTACACCTTC. Protein sequence: CASSEALEGLDYGYTF. J is TRBJ1-2 and V is TRBV2, with D uncertain. V was pared by 0 bases and J by 3 bases, with 14 bases between. CDR1 and CDR2 from the germline V gene are SNHLY and FYNNEI. This CDR3 has 16 residues. Full variable domain (outside the CDR3, taken from reference TRBV2 and TRBJ1-2): EPEVTQTPSHQVTQMGQEVILRCVPISNHLYFYWYRQILGQKVEFLVSFYNNEISEKSEIFDDQFSVERPDGSNFTLKIRSTKLEDSAMYFCASSEALEGLDYGYTFGSGTRLTVV.

V and J are TRBV7-2 and TRBJ2-7; TRBD2 is a possible D gene (6 bases). V lost 5 bases and J 3 bases, leaving 17 bases between the germline ends. Germline loops: CDR1 SGHTA, CDR2 FQGNSA. The CDR3 has 15 amino acids. The CDR3 loop is CASSITSSPRYEQYF. The CDR3 DNA reads as TGTGCCAGCAGCATTACTAGCAGCCCCCGCTACGAGCAGTACTTC.

The chain recombines TRBV10-3 with TRBJ1-1; 8 bases agree with TRBD1. The V gene end was trimmed by 0 bases and the J gene end by 4 bases; junction bases not matched to a gene: 4. Germline V gene sequence: CDR1 ENHRY, CDR2 SYGVKD. The CDR3 length is 15 residues. The CDR3 DNA reads as TGTGCCATCAGTGAGTCGCCAGACAGGGGCACTGAAGCTTTCTTT. This encodes CAISESPDRGTEAFF.

V gene TRBV15 combines with J gene TRBJ1-5; D is unclear. The CDR3 consists of 18 residues. The germline gives CDR1 LNHNV, CDR2 YYDKDF (reference sequence). V gave up 0 bases and J gave up 0 bases, with 15 bases separating them. CDR3 nucleotide sequence: TGTGCCACCAGCAGAGATCTCAGGTCAGCTGATAGCAATCAGCCCCAGCATTTT. It translates to CATSRDLRSADSNQPQHF.

As regards this clone: Other DNA sequences in this sample translate to the same CDR3. V is TRBV5-4 and J is TRBJ2-3; TRBD1 matches 9 bases. The CDR3 runs to 15 residues. The V gene's germline CDR1 is SGHNT and CDR2 YYREEE (reference sequence). The ends lost 0 bases at V and 3 bases at J; junction bases unmatched: 2. CDR3: CASSLGQGVTDTQYF. The CDR3 region has the DNA TGTGCCAGCAGCTTGGGACAGGGGGTGACAGATACGCAGTATTTT.

The chain has TRBV7-9 and TRBJ2-1, with D perhaps matching TRBD2 (5 bases). The CDR3 runs 16 residues. Trimming left V 1 base short and J 0 bases short, with 10 bases between. The germline CDR1 and CDR2 sequences are SEHNR and FQNEAQ (reference sequence). Here the CDR3 reads CASSLEQGSSYNEQFF. CDR3 DNA: TGTGCCAGCAGCTTAGAGCAAGGGAGCTCCTACAATGAGCAGTTCTTC.

This chain links TRBV28 with TRBJ1-5; 7 nucleotides line up with TRBD1. CDR1 and CDR2 from the germline V gene are MDHEN and SYDVKM. Unmatched junction bases numbered 6, after V lost 7 bases and J lost 6 bases. The CDR3 consists of 13 residues. CDR3 in DNA: TGTGCCAGCAAACAGGGGTTGGGTCAGCCCCAGCATTTT. Its translation: CASKQGLGQPQHF.

The chain joins TRBV6-5 to TRBJ1-4, with a tentative D call TRBD1 (5 bases). Trimming removed 2 bases at V and 3 bases at J, with 10 bases between. Germline V gene data show CDR1 as MNHEY and CDR2 as SVGAGI. The CDR3 covers 15 residues. This chain's CDR3 is CASSYAGLSNEKLFF. CDR3 in DNA: TGTGCCAGCAGTTACGCAGGGCTATCTAATGAAAAACTGTTTTTT.